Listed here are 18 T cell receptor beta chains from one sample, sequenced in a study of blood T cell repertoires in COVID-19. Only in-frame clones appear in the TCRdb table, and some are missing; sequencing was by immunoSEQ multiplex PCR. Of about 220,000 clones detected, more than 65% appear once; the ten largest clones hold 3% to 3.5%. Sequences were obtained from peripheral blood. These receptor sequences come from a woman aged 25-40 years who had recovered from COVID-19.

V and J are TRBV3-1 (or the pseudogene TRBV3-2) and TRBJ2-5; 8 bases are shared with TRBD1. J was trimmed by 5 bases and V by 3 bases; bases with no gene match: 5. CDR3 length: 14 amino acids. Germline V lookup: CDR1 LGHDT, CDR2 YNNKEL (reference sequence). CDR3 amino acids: CASSHTGGGETQYF. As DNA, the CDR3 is TGTGCCAGCAGCCATACAGGGGGAGGTGAGACCCAGTACTTC.

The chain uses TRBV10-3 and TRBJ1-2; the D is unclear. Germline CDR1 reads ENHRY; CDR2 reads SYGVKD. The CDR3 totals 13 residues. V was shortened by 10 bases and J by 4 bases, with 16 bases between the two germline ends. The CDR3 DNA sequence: TGTGCCAGCATGGAGCGAGTGGCCTATGGCTACACCTTC. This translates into CASMERVAYGYTF.

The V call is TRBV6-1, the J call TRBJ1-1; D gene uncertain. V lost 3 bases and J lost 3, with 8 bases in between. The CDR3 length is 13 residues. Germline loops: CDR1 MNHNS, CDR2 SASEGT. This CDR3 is CASSDEGHTEAFF. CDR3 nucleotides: TGTGCCAGCAGTGATGAGGGTCACACTGAAGCTTTCTTT.

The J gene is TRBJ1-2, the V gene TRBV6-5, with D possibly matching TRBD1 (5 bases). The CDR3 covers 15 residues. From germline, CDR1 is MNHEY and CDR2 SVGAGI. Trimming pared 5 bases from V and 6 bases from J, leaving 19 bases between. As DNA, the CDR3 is TGTGCCAGCAGTCCCCGGGGGTGGGGAACGGATGGCTACACCTTC. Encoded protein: CASSPRGWGTDGYTF.

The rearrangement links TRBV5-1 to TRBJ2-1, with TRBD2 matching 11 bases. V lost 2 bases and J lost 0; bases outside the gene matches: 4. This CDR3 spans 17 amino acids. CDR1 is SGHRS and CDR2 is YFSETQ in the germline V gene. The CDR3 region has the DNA TGCGCCAGCAGCTTAGGGACTAGCGGAATCTCCTACAATGAGCAGTTCTTC. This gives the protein CASSLGTSGISYNEQFF.

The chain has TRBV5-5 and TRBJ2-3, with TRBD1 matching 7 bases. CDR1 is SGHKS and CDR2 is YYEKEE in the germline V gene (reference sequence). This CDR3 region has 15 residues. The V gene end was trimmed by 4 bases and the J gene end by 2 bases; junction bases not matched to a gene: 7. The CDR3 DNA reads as TGTGCCAGCAGCCGACTCGGACAGGTCACAGATACGCAGTATTTT. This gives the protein CASSRLGQVTDTQYF.

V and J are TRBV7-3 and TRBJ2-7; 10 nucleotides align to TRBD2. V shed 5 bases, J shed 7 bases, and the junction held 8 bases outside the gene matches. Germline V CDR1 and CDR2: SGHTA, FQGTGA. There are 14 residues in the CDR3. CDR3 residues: CASSQGSGRGEQYF. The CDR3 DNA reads TGTGCCAGCAGCCAGGGCAGCGGGAGGGGTGAGCAGTACTTC.

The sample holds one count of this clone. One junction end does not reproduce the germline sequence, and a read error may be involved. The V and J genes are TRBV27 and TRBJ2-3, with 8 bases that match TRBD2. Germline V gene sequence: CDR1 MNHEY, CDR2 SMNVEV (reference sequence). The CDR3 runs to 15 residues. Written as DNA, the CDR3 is TGTGCCAGCAGCGGAGTGGGACTAGGCACCGATACGCAGTATTTT. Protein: CASSGVGLGTDTQYF.

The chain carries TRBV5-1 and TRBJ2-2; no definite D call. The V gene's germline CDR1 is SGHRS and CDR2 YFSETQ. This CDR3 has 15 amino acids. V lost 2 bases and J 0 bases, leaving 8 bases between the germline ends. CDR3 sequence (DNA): TGCGCCAGCAGCTTAGAAGCCACGAACACCGGGGAGCTGTTTTTT. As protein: CASSLEATNTGELFF.

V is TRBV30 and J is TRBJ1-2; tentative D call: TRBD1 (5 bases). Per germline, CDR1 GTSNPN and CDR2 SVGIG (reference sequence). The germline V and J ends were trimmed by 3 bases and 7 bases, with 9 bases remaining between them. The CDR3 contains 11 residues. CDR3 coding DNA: TGTGCCTGGAGGGTCCAGGGTGGCTACACCTTC. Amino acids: CAWRVQGGYTF.

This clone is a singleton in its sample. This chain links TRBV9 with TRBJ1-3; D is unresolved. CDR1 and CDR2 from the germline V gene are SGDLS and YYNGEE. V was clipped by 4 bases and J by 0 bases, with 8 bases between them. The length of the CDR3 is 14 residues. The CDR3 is CASSPTDSGNTIYF. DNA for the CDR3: TGTGCCAGCAGCCCCACAGACTCTGGAAACACCATATATTTT. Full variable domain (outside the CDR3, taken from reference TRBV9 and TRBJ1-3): DSGVTQTPKHLITATGQRVTLRCSPRSGDLSVYWYQQSLDQGLQFLIQYYNGEERAKGNILERFSAQQFPDLHSELNLSSLELGDSALYFCASSPTDSGNTIYFGEGSWLTVV.

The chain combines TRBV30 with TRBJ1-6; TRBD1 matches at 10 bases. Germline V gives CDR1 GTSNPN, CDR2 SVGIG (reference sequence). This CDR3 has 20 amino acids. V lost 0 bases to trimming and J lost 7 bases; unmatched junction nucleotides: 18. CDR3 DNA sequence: TGTGCCTGGAGTGTCGGGGGACAGGGGTTTTCCTCTGGGTTCAATTCACCCCTCCACTTT. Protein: CAWSVGGQGFSSGFNSPLHF.

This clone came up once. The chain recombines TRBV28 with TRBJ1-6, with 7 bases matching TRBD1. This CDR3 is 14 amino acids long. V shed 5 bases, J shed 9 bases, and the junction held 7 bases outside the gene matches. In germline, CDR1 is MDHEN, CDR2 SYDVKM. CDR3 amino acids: CASSPGQKVSPLHF. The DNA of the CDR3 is TGTGCCAGCAGTCCGGGACAGAAAGTTTCACCCCTCCACTTT.

The CDR3 DNA reads TGTGCCAGCAGTGGCGGGTTGTCCAATTCACCCCTCCACTTT. This gives the protein CASSGGLSNSPLHF. V gene TRBV27 combines with J gene TRBJ1-6; D unclear. This CDR3 spans 14 amino acids. V shed 5 bases and J shed 7 bases, with 12 bases lying between them. Per the germline V gene, CDR1 is MNHEY and CDR2 is SMNVEV (reference sequence).

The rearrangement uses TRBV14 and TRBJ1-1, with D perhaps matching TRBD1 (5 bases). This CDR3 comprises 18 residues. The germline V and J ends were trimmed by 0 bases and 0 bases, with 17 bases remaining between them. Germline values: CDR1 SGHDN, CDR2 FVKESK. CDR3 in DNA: TGTGCCAGCAGCCAAGAAAAAGGGGCCGTGGCTTTGAACACTGAAGCTTTCTTT. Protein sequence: CASSQEKGAVALNTEAFF.

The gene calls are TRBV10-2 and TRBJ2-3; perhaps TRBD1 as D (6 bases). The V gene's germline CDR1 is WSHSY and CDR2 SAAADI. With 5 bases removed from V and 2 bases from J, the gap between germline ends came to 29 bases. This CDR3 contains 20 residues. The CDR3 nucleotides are TGCGCCAGCAGTTACAAGGTGGACAGCCGGAACGGGCCCGACACAGATACGCAGTATTTT. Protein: CASSYKVDSRNGPDTDTQYF.

CDR3 in amino acids: CASSLLGLANTDTQYF. The CDR3 nucleotides read TGTGCCAGCAGCCTATTGGGACTAGCGAACACAGATACGCAGTATTTT. V usage is TRBV7-3 and J usage is TRBJ2-3; TRBD2 aligns across 10 bases. V was clipped by 5 bases and J by 2 bases; unmatched bases: 7. This CDR3 has 16 residues. Germline V gives CDR1 SGHTA, CDR2 FQGTGA.

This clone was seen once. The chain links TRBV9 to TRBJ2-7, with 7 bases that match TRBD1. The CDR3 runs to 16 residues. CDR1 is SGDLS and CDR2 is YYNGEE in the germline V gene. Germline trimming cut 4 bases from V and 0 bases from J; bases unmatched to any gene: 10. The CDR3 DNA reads TGTGCCAGCAGCCCCCACTCCGGGACAGCCTCCTACGAGCAGTACTTC. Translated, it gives CASSPHSGTASYEQYF.